This TCR beta chain was identified during a study of T cell repertoires in cytomegalovirus infection. In the case of this clonotype: A read error is likely, as this CDR3 ends without the conserved phenylalanine or tryptophan.

CDR3 size: 11 residues. V was pared by 6 bases and J by 3 bases, with 6 bases between. Looked up from germline, CDR1 is MNHEY and CDR2 is SMNVEV (reference sequence). TCRdb reprocessed the reads with MiXCR, giving one entry per CDR3 protein. This table holds approximately 700,000 distinct CDR3 sequences, approximately 40% found once. The receptor comes from a human donor in good health (CMV status not recorded). Some clones in this sample may be carry-over from other donors' samples. The sample consisted of PBMCs. The chain uses TRBV27 and TRBJ2-7, with D possibly matching TRBD1 (6 bases). CDR3 in amino acids: CASRQGYEQYL. The DNA for the CDR3 is TGTGCCAGCAGACAGGGCTACGAGCAGTACTTA.